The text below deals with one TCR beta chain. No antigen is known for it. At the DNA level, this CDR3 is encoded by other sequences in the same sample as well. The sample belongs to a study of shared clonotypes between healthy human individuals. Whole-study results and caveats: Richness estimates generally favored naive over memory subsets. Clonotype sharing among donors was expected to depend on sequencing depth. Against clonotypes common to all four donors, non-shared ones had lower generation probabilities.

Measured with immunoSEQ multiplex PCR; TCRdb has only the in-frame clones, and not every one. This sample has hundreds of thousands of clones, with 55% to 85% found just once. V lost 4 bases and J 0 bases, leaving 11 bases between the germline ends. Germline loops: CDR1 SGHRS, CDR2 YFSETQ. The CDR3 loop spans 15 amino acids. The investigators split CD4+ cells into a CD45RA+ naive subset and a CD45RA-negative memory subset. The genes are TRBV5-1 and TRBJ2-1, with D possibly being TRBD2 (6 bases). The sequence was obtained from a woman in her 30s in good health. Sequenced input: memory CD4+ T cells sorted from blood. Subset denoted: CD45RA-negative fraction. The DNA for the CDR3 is TGCGCCAGCAGCCGGGACTCAGCCTCCTACAATGAGCAGTTCTTC. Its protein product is CASSRDSASYNEQFF.